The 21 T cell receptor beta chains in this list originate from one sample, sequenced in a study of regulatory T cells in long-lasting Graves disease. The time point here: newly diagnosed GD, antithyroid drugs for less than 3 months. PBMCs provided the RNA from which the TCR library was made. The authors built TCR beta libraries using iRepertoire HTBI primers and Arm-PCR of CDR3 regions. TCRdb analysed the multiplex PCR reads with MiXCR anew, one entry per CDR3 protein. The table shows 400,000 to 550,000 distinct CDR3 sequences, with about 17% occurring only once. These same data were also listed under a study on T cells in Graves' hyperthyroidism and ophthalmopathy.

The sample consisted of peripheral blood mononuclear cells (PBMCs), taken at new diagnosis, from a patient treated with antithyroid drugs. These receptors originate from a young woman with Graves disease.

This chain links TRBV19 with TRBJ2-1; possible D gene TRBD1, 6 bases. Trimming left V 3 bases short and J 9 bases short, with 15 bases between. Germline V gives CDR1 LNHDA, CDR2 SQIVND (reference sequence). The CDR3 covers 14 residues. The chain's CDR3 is CASSILRDKSEQFF. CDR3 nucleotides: TGTGCCAGTAGTATCCTAAGGGACAAAAGTGAGCAGTTCTTC.

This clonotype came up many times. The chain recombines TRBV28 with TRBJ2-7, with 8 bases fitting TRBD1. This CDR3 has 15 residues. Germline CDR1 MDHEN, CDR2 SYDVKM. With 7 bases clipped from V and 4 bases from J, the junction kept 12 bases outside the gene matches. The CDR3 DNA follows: TGTGCCAGCACCCCTGGGACAGGTAATTTTTACGAGCAGTACTTC. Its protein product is CASTPGTGNFYEQYF.

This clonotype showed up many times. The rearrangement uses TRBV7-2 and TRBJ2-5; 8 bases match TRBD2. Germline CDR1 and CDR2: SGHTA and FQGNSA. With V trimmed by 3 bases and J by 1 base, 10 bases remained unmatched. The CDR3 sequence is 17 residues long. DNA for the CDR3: TGTGCCAGCAGCTTCCCCGTAAGCGGGAGCCCCCAAGAGACCCAGTACTTC. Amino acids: CASSFPVSGSPQETQYF.

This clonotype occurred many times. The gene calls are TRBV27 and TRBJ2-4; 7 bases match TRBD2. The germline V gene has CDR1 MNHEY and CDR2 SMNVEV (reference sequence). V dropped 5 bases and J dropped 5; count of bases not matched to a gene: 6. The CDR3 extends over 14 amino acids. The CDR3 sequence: CASSDLLAENIQYF. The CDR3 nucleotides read TGTGCCAGCAGTGACCTGCTAGCGGAAAACATTCAGTACTTC.

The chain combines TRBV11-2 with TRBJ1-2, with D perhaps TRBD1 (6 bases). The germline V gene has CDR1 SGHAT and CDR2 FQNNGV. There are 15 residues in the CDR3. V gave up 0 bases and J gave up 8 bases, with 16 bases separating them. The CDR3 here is CASSLDRGAPGGYTF. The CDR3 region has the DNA TGTGCCAGCAGCTTAGACCGGGGGGCCCCCGGCGGCTACACCTTC.

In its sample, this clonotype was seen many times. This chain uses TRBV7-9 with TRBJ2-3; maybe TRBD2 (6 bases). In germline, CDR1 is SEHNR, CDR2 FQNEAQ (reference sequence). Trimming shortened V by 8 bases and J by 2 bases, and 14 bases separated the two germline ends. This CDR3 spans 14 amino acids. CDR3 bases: TGTGCCAGCTACGACCCGGGGGTCACAGATACGCAGTATTTT. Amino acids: CASYDPGVTDTQYF.

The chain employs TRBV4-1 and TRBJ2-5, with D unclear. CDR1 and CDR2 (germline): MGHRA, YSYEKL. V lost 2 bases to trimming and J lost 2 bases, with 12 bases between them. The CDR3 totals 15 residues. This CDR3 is CASSQLGRKQETQYF. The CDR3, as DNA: TGCGCCAGCAGCCAACTTGGACGGAAACAAGAGACCCAGTACTTC.

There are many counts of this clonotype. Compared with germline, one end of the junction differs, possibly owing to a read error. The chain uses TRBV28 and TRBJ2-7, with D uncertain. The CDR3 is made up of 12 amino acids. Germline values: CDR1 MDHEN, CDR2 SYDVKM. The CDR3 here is CASKVGSSEQYF. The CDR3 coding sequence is TGTGCCAGCAAAGTAGGTTCCTCCGAGCAGTACTTC.

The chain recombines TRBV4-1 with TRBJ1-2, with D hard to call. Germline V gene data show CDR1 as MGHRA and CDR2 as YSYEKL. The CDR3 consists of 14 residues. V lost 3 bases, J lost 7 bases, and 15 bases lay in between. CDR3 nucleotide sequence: TGCGCCAGCAGCCAGATGTCCGAGGGCGCTGGCTACACCTTC. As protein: CASSQMSEGAGYTF.

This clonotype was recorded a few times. The CDR3 DNA follows: TGTGCCAGCGACAGGGTGGAAGGAGGGGAGCTGTTTTTT. Translating it yields CASDRVEGGELFF. The V call is TRBV9, the J call TRBJ2-2; 7 positions match TRBD1. Germline values: CDR1 SGDLS, CDR2 YYNGEE. CDR3 length: 13 residues. J lost 8 bases, V lost 7 bases, and 8 bases had no gene match.

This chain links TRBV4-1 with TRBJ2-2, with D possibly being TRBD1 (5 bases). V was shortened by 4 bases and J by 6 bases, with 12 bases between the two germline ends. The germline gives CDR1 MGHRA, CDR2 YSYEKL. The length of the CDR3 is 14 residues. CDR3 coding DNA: TGCGCCAGCAGCCTTTTGATCAGGGCCGGGGAGCTGTTTTTT. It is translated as CASSLLIRAGELFF.

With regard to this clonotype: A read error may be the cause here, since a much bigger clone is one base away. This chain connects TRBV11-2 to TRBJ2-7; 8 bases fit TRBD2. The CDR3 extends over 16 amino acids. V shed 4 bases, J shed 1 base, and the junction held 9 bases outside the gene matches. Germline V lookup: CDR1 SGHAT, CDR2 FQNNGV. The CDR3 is CASSSPMSGSSYEQYF. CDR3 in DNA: TGTGCCAGCAGCTCCCCGATGAGCGGGAGTTCCTACGAGCAGTACTTC.

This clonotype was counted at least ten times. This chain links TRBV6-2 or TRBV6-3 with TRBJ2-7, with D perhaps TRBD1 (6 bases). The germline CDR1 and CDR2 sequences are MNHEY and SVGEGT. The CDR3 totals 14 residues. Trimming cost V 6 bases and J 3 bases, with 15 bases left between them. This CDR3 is CASSPLGGRYEQYF. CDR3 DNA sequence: TGTGCCAGCAGCCCCCTTGGGGGCCGCTACGAGCAGTACTTC.

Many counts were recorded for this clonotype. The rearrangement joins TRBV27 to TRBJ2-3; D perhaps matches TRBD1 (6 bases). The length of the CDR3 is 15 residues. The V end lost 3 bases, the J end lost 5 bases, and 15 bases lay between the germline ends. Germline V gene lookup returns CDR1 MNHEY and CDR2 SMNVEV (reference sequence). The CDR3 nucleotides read TGTGCCAGCAGTTTGGAGGCAGGGGTTGTAGATACGCAGTATTTT. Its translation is CASSLEAGVVDTQYF.

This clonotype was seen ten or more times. DNA of the CDR3: TGTGCCAGCAGTTCACCCGGGGCGGGAGAAGGTTGGAATGAGCAGTTCTTC. Its protein product is CASSSPGAGEGWNEQFF. This chain joins TRBV12-3 or TRBV12-4 and TRBJ2-1; 7 bases line up with TRBD2. The CDR3 totals 17 residues. V lost 4 bases and J lost 7; bases outside the gene matches: 16.

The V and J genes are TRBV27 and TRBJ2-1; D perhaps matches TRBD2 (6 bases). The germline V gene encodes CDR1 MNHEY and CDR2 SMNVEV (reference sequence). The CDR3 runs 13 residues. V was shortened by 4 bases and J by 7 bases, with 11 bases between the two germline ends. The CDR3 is CASSWGTPNEQFF. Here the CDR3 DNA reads TGTGCCAGCAGTTGGGGGACTCCAAATGAGCAGTTCTTC.

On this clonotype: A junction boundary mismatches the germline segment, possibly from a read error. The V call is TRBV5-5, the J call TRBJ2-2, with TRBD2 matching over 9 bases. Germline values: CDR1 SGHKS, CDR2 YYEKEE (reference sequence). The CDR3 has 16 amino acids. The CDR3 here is CASRLTSGANTGELFF. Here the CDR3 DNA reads TGTGCCAGCAGATTGACTAGCGGAGCTAACACCGGGGAACTGTTTTTT.

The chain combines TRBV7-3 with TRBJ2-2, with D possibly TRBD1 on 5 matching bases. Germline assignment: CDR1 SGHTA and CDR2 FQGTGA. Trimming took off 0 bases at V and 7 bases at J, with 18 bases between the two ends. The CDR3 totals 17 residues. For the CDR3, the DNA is TGTGCCAGCAGCTTAACTCAACCAGGACACTACGGCGGGGAGCTGTTTTTT. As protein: CASSLTQPGHYGGELFF.

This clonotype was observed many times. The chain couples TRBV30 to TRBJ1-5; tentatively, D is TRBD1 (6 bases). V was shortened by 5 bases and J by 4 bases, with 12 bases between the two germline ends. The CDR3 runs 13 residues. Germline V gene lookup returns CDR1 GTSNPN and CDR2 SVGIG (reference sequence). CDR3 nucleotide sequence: TGTGCCTGGGGGGACAATAGAAATCAGCCCCAGCATTTT. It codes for CAWGDNRNQPQHF.

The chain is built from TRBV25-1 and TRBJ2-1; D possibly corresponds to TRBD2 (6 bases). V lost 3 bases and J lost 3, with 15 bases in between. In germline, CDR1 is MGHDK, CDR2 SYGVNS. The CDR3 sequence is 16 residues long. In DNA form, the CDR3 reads TGTGCCAGCAGTGACCCAACTAGCCTTGGCTACAATGAGCAGTTCTTC. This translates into CASSDPTSLGYNEQFF.

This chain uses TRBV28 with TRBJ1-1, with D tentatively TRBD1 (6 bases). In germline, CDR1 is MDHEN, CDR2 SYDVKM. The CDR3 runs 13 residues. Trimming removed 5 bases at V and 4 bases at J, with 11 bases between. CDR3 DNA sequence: TGTGCCAGCAGTAAAGGGGGGCCCACTGAAGCTTTCTTT. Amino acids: CASSKGGPTEAFF. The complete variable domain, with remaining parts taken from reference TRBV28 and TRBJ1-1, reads DVKVTQSSRYLVKRTGEKVFLECVQDMDHENMFWYRQDPGLGLRLIYFSYDVKMKEKGDIPEGYSVSREKKERFSLILESASTNQTSMYLCASSKGGPTEAFFGQGTRLTVV.